Presented here are 14 T cell receptor beta chains from one specimen sequenced in a study of T cells after yellow fever vaccination. TCRdb independently ran MiXCR on the 5' RACE reads; one entry per CDR3 protein. The top ten clones hold roughly 39% of a sample with some 99,000 distinct CDR3 sequences, roughly 5.2% of them seen once. This sample comprised CD8+ T cells sorted from PBMCs, obtained 10 days after the yellow fever booster vaccination. These TCRs come from a young man who received the YFV17D yellow fever vaccine.

The J gene is TRBJ1-1, the V gene TRBV10-3; tentative D call: TRBD1 (5 bases). V dropped 9 bases and J dropped 4 bases, with 12 bases sitting between them. The CDR3 sequence is 12 residues long. Germline CDR1 and CDR2: ENHRY and SYGVKD. The CDR3 loop is CAIAGGGTEAFF. The CDR3, as DNA: TGTGCCATTGCTGGGGGGGGCACTGAAGCTTTCTTT.

This clonotype has only a few counts. The V call is TRBV7-9, the J call TRBJ2-2; no reliable D call. The germline V and J ends were trimmed by 3 bases and 5 bases, with 7 bases remaining between them. This CDR3 region has 13 residues. Germline V gene lookup returns CDR1 SEHNR and CDR2 FQNEAQ (reference sequence). The CDR3 DNA sequence: TGTGCCAGCAGCTTCCAGGAGACCGGGGAGCTGTTTTTT. This translates into CASSFQETGELFF. Full variable domain (rest looked up from reference TRBV7-9 and TRBJ2-2): DTGVSQNPRHKITKRGQNVTFRCDPISEHNRLYWYRQTLGQGPEFLTYFQNEAQLEKSRLLSDRFSAERPKGSFSTLEIQRTEQGDSAMYLCASSFQETGELFFGEGSRLTVL.

The J gene is TRBJ2-1, the V gene TRBV4-1; the D is unclear. Germline V gives CDR1 MGHRA, CDR2 YSYEKL. The CDR3 covers 16 residues. The V gene lost 4 bases and the J gene lost 0 bases, with 13 bases spanning the gap. The chain's CDR3 is CASSPSLKSSYNEQFF. CDR3 sequence (DNA): TGCGCCAGCAGCCCCTCCTTGAAGAGCTCCTACAATGAGCAGTTCTTC.

This chain joins TRBV24-1 and TRBJ2-5; TRBD2 agrees at 14 bases. The J segment lost 4 bases and the V segment lost 0 bases, leaving 21 bases of the junction unmatched. The CDR3 is 23 residues long. Germline CDR1 is KGHDR and CDR2 is SFDVKD. The CDR3 sequence: CATSDLVTATSGGAETIGETQYF. The CDR3 coding sequence is TGTGCCACCAGTGATTTGGTCACTGCGACTAGCGGGGGGGCCGAAACGATTGGAGAGACCCAGTACTTC.

V usage is TRBV5-1 and J usage is TRBJ1-1, with a weak D call TRBD1 (5 bases). The CDR3 runs to 15 residues. V was trimmed by 0 bases and J by 1 base, leaving 10 bases between them. Germline values: CDR1 SGHRS, CDR2 YFSETQ. CDR3 sequence (DNA): TGCGCCAGCAGCTTGGATCCAGGGTCGAACACTGAAGCTTTCTTT. Protein product: CASSLDPGSNTEAFF.

The V and J genes are TRBV15 and TRBJ2-2; D call uncertain. V lost 3 bases, J lost 9 bases, and 11 bases lay in between. The CDR3 sequence is 13 residues long. Per germline, CDR1 LNHNV and CDR2 YYDKDF (reference sequence). Written as DNA, the CDR3 is TGTGCCACCAGCAGGGACGGTATATGGGAGCTGTTTTTT. It encodes CATSRDGIWELFF.

V usage is TRBV7-9 and J usage is TRBJ1-1; no definite D call. Germline V gene data show CDR1 as SEHNR and CDR2 as FQNEAQ (reference sequence). V was pared by 0 bases and J by 2 bases, with 7 bases between. The CDR3 has 14 amino acids. CDR3 residues: CASSLAGRNTEAFF. CDR3 coding DNA: TGTGCCAGCAGCTTAGCAGGGAGAAACACTGAAGCTTTCTTT.

This clonotype was recorded a few times. This rearrangement joins TRBV5-4 to TRBJ2-1; either TRBD1 or TRBD2 may supply D (5 bases each). The germline V gene encodes CDR1 SGHNT and CDR2 YYREEE (reference sequence). The CDR3 length is 15 residues. The V gene lost 7 bases and the J gene lost 3 bases, with 17 bases spanning the gap. The CDR3 nucleotides read TGTGCCAGCGGCTCTGGGACGGACGGCTACAATGAGCAGTTCTTC. This gives the protein CASGSGTDGYNEQFF.

In this sample, this clonotype turned up many times. The V call is TRBV4-1, the J call TRBJ1-2; D call uncertain. The CDR3 is 16 amino acids. V gave up 3 bases and J gave up 5 bases, with 19 bases separating them. From germline, CDR1 is MGHRA and CDR2 YSYEKL. CDR3 sequence reads: CASSQSSLDGLYGYTF. The CDR3 coding sequence is TGCGCCAGCAGCCAGAGCTCGTTGGACGGATTATATGGCTACACCTTC.

The chain joins TRBV5-1 to TRBJ1-1; the D gene is possibly TRBD1 (5 bases). Germline CDR1 is SGHRS and CDR2 is YFSETQ. Trimming pared 3 bases from V and 0 bases from J, leaving 9 bases between. CDR3 length: 14 amino acids. The CDR3 DNA follows: TGCGCCAGCAGCTACGGGACTTTGAACACTGAAGCTTTCTTT. Its translation is CASSYGTLNTEAFF.

This sequence joins TRBV28 and TRBJ2-3; 15 bases are shared with TRBD2. The CDR3 runs 17 residues. In germline, CDR1 is MDHEN, CDR2 SYDVKM. J gave up 4 bases and V 3 bases, and 5 bases lay outside the gene matches. CDR3 in amino acids: CASSLGLAGGESDTQYF. The DNA of the CDR3 is TGTGCCAGCAGTTTGGGACTAGCGGGGGGTGAGTCAGATACGCAGTATTTT.

This clonotype was found many times. CDR3 loop: CASGSGTGINEQFF. In DNA form, the CDR3 reads TGTGCTAGTGGTTCAGGGACAGGTATAAATGAGCAGTTCTTC. The chain employs TRBV12-5 and TRBJ2-1; 8 bases line up with TRBD1. The CDR3 has 14 residues. Germline lookup yields CDR1 LGHNT and CDR2 FRNRAP. V dropped 4 bases and J dropped 7; count of bases not matched to a gene: 6.

Only a few counts were recorded for this clonotype. The gene calls are TRBV6-2 or TRBV6-3 and TRBJ2-3; D gene unclear. Germline lookup yields CDR1 MNHEY and CDR2 SVGEGT. The CDR3 has 14 residues. V was trimmed by 2 bases and J by 2 bases, leaving 8 bases between them. DNA of the CDR3: TGTGCCAGCAGTTACAAACTGGACACAGATACGCAGTATTTT. It is translated as CASSYKLDTDTQYF.

DNA for the CDR3: TGTGCCAGCAGCTACGGAGACGGTGGCTACACCTTC. It is translated as CASSYGDGGYTF. The chain links TRBV5-6 to TRBJ1-2, with D hard to call. V was trimmed by 3 bases and J by 7 bases, leaving 10 bases between them. Germline-derived CDR1 and CDR2 are SGHDT and YYEEEE. The CDR3 contains 12 residues.